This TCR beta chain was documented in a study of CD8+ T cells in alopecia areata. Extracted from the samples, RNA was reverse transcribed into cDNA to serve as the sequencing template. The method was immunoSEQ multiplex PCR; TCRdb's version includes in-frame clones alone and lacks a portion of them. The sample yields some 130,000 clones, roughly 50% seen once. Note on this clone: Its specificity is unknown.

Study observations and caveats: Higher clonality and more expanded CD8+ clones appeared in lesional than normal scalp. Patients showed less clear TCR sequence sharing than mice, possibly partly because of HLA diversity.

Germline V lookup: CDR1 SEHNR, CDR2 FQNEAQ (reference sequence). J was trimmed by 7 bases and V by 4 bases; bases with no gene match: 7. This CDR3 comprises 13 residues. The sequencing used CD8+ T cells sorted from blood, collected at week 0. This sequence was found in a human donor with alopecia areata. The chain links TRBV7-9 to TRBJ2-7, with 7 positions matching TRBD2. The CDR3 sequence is CASSSPRGEEQYF. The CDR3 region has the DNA TGTGCCAGCAGCTCCCCCCGGGGGGAGGAGCAGTACTTC.